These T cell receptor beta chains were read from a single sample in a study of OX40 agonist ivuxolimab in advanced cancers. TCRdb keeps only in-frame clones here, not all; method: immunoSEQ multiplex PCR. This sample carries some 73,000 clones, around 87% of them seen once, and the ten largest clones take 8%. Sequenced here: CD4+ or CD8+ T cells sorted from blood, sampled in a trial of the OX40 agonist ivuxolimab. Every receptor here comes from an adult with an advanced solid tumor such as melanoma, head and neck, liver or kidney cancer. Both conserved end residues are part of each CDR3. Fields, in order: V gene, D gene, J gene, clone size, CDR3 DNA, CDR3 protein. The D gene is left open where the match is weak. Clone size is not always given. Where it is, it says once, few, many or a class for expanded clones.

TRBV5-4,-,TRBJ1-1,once,TGTGCCAGCAGCTTGCCCGACGGATTTGAAGCTTTCTTT,CASSLPDGFEAFF
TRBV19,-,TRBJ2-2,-,TGTGCCAGTGAGACCTTTTCCGGGGAGCTGTTTTTT,CASETFSGELFF
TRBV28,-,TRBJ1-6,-,TGTGCCAGCAGTTTTGCGGCAGGGAATTCACCCCTCCACTTT,CASSFAAGNSPLHF
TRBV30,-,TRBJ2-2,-,TGTGCTTGGGGACGGGGCACCGGGGAGCTGTTTTTT,CAWGRGTGELFF
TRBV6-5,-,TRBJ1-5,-,TGTGCCAGCAGACCCCGGGTCGGGGCCCAGCATTTT,CASRPRVGAQHF
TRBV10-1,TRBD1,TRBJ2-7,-,TGCGCCAGCAGTGAGCCGGGACAGGGCCCCCGCGAGCAGTACTTC,CASSEPGQGPREQYF
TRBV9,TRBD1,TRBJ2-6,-,TGTGCCAGCAGCCCTCGACAGGGAGGGGCCAACGTCCTGACTTTC,CASSPRQGGANVLTF
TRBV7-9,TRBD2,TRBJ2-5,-,TGTGCCAGCTCTTTCCGGGGGGGCCGTCAAGAGACCCAGTACTTC,CASSFRGGRQETQYF
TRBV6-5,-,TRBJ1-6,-,TGTGCCAGCAGTGAAGTCAGGTTTAATTCACCCCTCCACTTT,CASSEVRFNSPLHF
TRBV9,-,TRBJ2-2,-,TGTGCCAGCAGCGCGACTAGTCTTGGCGGGGAGCTGTTTTTT,CASSATSLGGELFF
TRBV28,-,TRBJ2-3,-,TGTGCCAGCACTCTTGGAGGGTTCACAGATACGCAGTATTTT,CASTLGGFTDTQYF
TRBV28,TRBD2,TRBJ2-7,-,TGTGCCAGCAGTTTCGGGGGGGTGGCCTACGAGCAGTACTTC,CASSFGGVAYEQYF
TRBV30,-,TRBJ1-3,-,TGTGCCTGGAGGTTCACTGGAAACACCATATATTTT,CAWRFTGNTIYF
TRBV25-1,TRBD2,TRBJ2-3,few,TGTGCCAGCAGTCTGGGAGGGACTAGCGGGGGGAAGGGAGATACGCAGTATTTT,CASSLGGTSGGKGDTQYF
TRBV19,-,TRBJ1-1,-,TGTGCCAGTAGTAAGGGCAGGAACACTGAAGCTTTCTTT,CASSKGRNTEAFF
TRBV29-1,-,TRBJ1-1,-,TGCAGCGTTGAGAGGAACACTGAAGCTTTCTTT,CSVERNTEAFF
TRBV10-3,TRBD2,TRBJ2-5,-,TGTGCCATCAGTGAGTGGGCTAGCGGGAGGGGGGAGGAGACCCAGTACTTC,CAISEWASGRGEETQYF
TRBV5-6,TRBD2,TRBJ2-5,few,TGTGCCAGCAGTCCTCGACTAGCGGGGGGCCGCCAAGAGACCCAGTACTTC,CASSPRLAGGRQETQYF
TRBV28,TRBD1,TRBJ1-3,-,TGTGCCACCACAGTTTATCAGGGGGTGTTGTATTTT,CATTVYQGVLYF
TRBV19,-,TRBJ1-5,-,TGTGCCAGTAGTATAGGAGGGGGTCAGCCCCAGCATTTT,CASSIGGGQPQHF
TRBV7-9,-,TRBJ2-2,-,TGTGCCAGCAGTCGTGCGACAGGTGGGCTAGCCGGGGAGCTGTTTTTT,CASSRATGGLAGELFF
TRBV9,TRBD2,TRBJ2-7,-,TGTGCCAGCAGCGTAGGGACTAGCTACGAGCAGTACTTC,CASSVGTSYEQYF
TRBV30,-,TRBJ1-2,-,TGTGCCTGGTACCGTTCGTTCGGTTATGGCTACACCTTC,CAWYRSFGYGYTF
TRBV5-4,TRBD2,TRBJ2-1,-,TGTGCCAGTTCCCCCGGGGGGAGGGGATCTGATGAGCAGTTCTTC,CASSPGGRGSDEQFF
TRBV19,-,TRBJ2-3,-,TGTGCCAGTAGTGCCCTCAGGCTGCCCAGCACAGATACGCAGTATTTT,CASSALRLPSTDTQYF
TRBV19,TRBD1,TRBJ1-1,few,TGTGCCAGTAGTATAGGACAGGGAAACCACTACACTGAAGCTTTCTTT,CASSIGQGNHYTEAFF